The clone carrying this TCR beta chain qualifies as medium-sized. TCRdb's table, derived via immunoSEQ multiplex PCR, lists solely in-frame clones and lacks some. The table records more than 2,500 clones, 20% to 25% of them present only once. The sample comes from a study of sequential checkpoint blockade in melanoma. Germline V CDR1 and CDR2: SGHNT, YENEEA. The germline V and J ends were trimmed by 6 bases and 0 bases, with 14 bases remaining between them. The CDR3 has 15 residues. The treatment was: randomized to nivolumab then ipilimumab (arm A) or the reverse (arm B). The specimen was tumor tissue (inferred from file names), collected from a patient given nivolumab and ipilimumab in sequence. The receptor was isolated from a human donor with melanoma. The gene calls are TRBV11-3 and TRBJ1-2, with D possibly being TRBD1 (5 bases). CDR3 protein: CASRFRQNTNYGYTF. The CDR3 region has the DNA TGTGCCAGCAGATTCCGACAGAATACTAACTATGGCTACACCTTC.